The present TCR beta chain was sequenced within a study of blood T cells in healthy people across ages. Across the study: There was about one barcoded beta molecule captured by template switching per two T cells. Overall study results and limits: Across the age range, TCR beta diversity per million T cells fell in a roughly linear way.

The authors ran a second PCR of 7 to 11 cycles using a sample-barcoded 5' primer and a J-beta primer mix. TCRdb re-derived calls from the 5' RACE reads in MiXCR, one entry per CDR3 protein. The sample includes around 990,000 distinct CDR3 sequences, 25% of them seen just once. Trimming stripped 0 bases from V and 3 bases from J, with 11 bases between. The CDR3 consists of 15 residues. Germline V gene lookup returns CDR1 SGHRS and CDR2 YFSETQ. This clonotype turned up a few times. Its cognate antigen is unknown. These data were likewise used in another study, on T cells of mothers and their children.

Sequencing was done on a sample of blood. The genes are TRBV5-1 and TRBJ2-3; the D gene is possibly TRBD2 (5 bases). The receptor's source is a girl aged 2 to 9 in good health. Here the CDR3 reads CASSLDAPGTDTQYF. DNA of the CDR3: TGCGCCAGCAGCTTGGATGCCCCGGGGACAGATACGCAGTATTTT.